One sample yielded the 10 T cell receptor beta chains listed below, sequenced in a study of blood T cells in healthy people across ages. Through a sample-barcoded 5' primer and a J-beta primer mix, a second PCR was run for roughly 7 to 11 cycles. MiXCR was run by TCRdb on the 5' RACE reads, yielding one entry per CDR3 protein. The sample holds roughly 700,000 distinct CDR3 sequences, 49% seen once. Sequenced sample: blood. These receptors originate from a woman aged 55-69 years in good health.

This clonotype has just a few counts. This sequence joins TRBV2 and TRBJ2-1, with D tentatively TRBD1 (6 bases). The V end was cut by 11 bases, the J end by 1 base, with 18 bases between. Germline V gene sequence: CDR1 SNHLY, CDR2 FYNNEI. The CDR3 is 15 residues long. The CDR3 spells CAVELGTLSYNEQFF. The CDR3 bases are TGTGCCGTAGAGTTAGGGACACTATCCTACAATGAGCAGTTCTTC.

This clonotype was seen more than once but under ten times. V and J are TRBV29-1 and TRBJ1-2, with 7 bases identical to TRBD1. V dropped 4 bases and J dropped 8; count of bases not matched to a gene: 4. The CDR3 has 11 residues. Germline CDR1 and CDR2: SQVTM and ANQGSEA. The CDR3 DNA reads TGCAGCGTTGCAGGGACAGTGGGCTACACCTTC. Its translation: CSVAGTVGYTF.

In the case of this clonotype: A read error is likely, as this CDR3 ends without the conserved phenylalanine or tryptophan. The chain is built from TRBV5-1 and TRBJ2-7; the D gene is possibly TRBD2 (5 bases). The end of the DNA aligns better with TRBJ2-5, so the J call may be wrong. In germline, CDR1 is SGHRS, CDR2 YFSETQ. The CDR3 runs 12 residues. The CDR3 DNA follows: TGCGCCAGCAGCTTAATCGGAGGGACCCAGTACATC. Protein: CASSLIGGTQYI.

This clonotype showed up just once. The chain employs TRBV7-9 and TRBJ2-7, with 7 bases lining up with TRBD1. The germline V gene encodes CDR1 SEHNR and CDR2 FQNEAQ (reference sequence). Unmatched junction bases numbered 17, after V lost 3 bases and J lost 3 bases. The CDR3 has 18 residues. The CDR3 DNA sequence: TGTGCCAGCAGCTTGAAGTTAGGTAGAACAGGGGAAGGCTACGAGCAGTACTTC. Residues: CASSLKLGRTGEGYEQYF.

The V call is TRBV7-2, the J call TRBJ2-1, with TRBD1 as a possible D gene (6 bases). Trimming stripped 5 bases from V and 0 bases from J, with 26 bases between. Germline assignment: CDR1 SGHTA and CDR2 FQGNSA. This CDR3 spans 20 amino acids. This CDR3 is CASSLRQDQVLQSSYNEQFF. The CDR3 DNA follows: TGTGCCAGCAGCCTCCGACAGGACCAAGTCCTACAGAGCTCCTACAATGAGCAGTTCTTC.

This clonotype was counted a few times. The V call is TRBV4-3, the J call TRBJ2-3; TRBD2 is a possible D gene (5 bases). CDR3 length equals 15 residues. The germline V gene encodes CDR1 LGHNA and CDR2 YSLEER. The V and J ends lost 3 bases and 5 bases respectively, with 15 bases between them. The CDR3 bases are TGCGCCAGCAGCCACACGAGGGAGCATGGAGATACGCAGTATTTT. Translating gives CASSHTREHGDTQYF.

A few counts support this clonotype. The gene calls are TRBV12-3 or TRBV12-4 and TRBJ2-7; the match to TRBD1 covers 9 bases. The CDR3 is 13 amino acids. Trimming took 3 bases from V and 7 from J; bases not matched to a gene: 4. Written as DNA, the CDR3 is TGTGCCAGCAGTTTTGGACAGGGGAGGGAGCAGTACTTC. Its translation is CASSFGQGREQYF.

The gene calls are TRBV18 and TRBJ2-3; D perhaps matches TRBD2 (5 bases). This CDR3 contains 17 residues. Trimming took off 9 bases at V and 0 bases at J, with 22 bases between the two ends. Germline V gives CDR1 KGHSH, CDR2 LQKENI. The CDR3 nucleotides read TGTGCCAGTGGACTGCAGCAACAGAAAATAAGCACAGATACGCAGTATTTT. Translating it yields CASGLQQQKISTDTQYF.

The V gene is TRBV20-1, the J gene TRBJ2-5; a possible D gene is TRBD1 (5 bases). The J call may be mistaken, given a closer DNA end match to TRBJ2-7. This CDR3 is built from 11 residues. Per germline, CDR1 DFQATT and CDR2 SNEGSKA (reference sequence). Written as DNA, the CDR3 is TGCAGTGCTCTTGGGGCTAGCGAGCAGTACTTC. It codes for CSALGASEQYF.

This chain uses TRBV12-3 or TRBV12-4 with TRBJ1-4; TRBD1 matches at 9 bases. The CDR3 has 16 amino acids. The junction had 9 bases not matched to a gene; V was cut back by 3 bases and J by 7 bases. CDR3 loop: CASSFGVGQGSEKLFF. Here the CDR3 DNA reads TGTGCCAGCAGTTTTGGAGTAGGACAGGGGTCTGAAAAACTGTTTTTT.